The T cell receptor beta chain described here comes from a study of regulatory T cells in long-lasting Graves disease. Study-wide findings and caveats: There were preferences for TRBV28, TRBJ1-2 and TRBJ2-5 in persistent disease.

Time point in this sample: newly diagnosed GD, antithyroid drugs for less than 3 months. Preparation of the TCR library used RNA extracted from PBMCs. Arm-PCR of CDR3 regions and iRepertoire HTBI primers were the basis on which TCR beta libraries were built. One entry per CDR3 protein results from TCRdb running MiXCR on the multiplex PCR reads. The table shows around 500,000 distinct CDR3 sequences, with 12% occurring only once. This clonotype was seen repeatedly, ten times or more. Antigen specificity is unknown. CDR3 length: 15 amino acids. V shed 3 bases and J shed 3 bases, with 12 bases lying between them. This same sample was also part of a study on T cells in Graves' hyperthyroidism and ophthalmopathy. That study reports: The study excluded patients with uncontrolled infection, other autoimmune disease, pregnancy or lactation.

The source was peripheral blood mononuclear cells (PBMCs), collected at new diagnosis, from a patient treated with antithyroid drugs. J is TRBJ2-1 and V is TRBV12-3 or TRBV12-4, with D possibly matching TRBD2 (6 bases). The clonotype was recovered from a woman aged 30 to 39 with Graves disease. The CDR3 sequence: CASSLWDSNYNEQFF. The CDR3, as DNA: TGTGCCAGCAGTTTGTGGGACTCAAACTACAATGAGCAGTTCTTC.